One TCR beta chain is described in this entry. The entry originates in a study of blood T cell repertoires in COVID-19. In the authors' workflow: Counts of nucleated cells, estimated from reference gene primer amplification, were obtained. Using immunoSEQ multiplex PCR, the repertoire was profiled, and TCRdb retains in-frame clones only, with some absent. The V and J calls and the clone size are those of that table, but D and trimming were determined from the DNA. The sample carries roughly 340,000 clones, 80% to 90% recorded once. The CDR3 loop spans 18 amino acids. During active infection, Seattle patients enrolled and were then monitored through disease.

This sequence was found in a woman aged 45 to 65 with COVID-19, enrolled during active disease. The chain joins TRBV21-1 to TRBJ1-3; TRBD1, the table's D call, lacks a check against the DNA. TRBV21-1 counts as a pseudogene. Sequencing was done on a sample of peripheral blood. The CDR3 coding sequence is TGTGCCAGCAGCAAAATAAGGGGTCTGATCCTCTCTGGAAACACCATATATTTT. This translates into CASSKIRGLILSGNTIYF.